This T cell receptor beta chain was documented in a study of a mutant IDH1 vaccine in newly diagnosed glioma listed by TCRdb under 2021. For the wider study: Eight vaccinations were administered to patients in weeks 1, 3, 5, 7, 11, 15, 19 and 23, corresponding to visits V03 through V10. Vaccination was initiated 4-6 weeks after radiotherapy alone, or concurrently with temozolomide cycles in the chemotherapy-containing groups. The 32 treated patients were around 62% male and around 38% female, with a mean age of approximately 40 years. Before enrollment, patients had received standard therapy of radiotherapy alone, temozolomide alone, or radiochemotherapy with temozolomide; most received the combination. Six visits were used for peripheral blood collection: V03 (baseline), V05, V07, V10, V12 and V13. For exploratory analyses, longitudinal TCRB deep sequencing was carried out in more than 20 treated patients wherever samples were available.

Overall results and qualifications from the work: The authors stated that sample limitations prevented analyses of patient blood samples from being reproduced. Availability determined which PBMC samples were chosen for TCRB deep sequencing. Immune responses induced by the vaccine were seen in over 80% of patients across multiple MHC alleles. Changes in the top peripheral T cell clonotypes picked up by TCRB sequencing did not appear to be linked to pseudoprogression.

The CDR3 has 14 amino acids, counting the end cysteine and phenylalanine. Kept here is only the CDR3 DNA, which spans 42 bases and is read in frame from base 1. CDR1 SEHNR and CDR2 FQNEAQ are derived from the germline V gene (reference sequence). V drops 1 base and J drops 5 bases, leaving 11 bases in between. Library prep was done by the immunoSEQ multiplex PCR assay. Following the manufacturer's protocol, the hsTCRB Kit was used to amplify rearranged TCR beta chain sequences. Sequencing of TCRB libraries was carried out on an Illumina MiSeq. The paper's data handling went like this. Demultiplexing, trimming and gene mapping were performed with the kit vendor's proprietary platform. What TCRdb holds here is the immuneACCESS table cut down to in-frame rearrangements. Part of the clones is not present; checked against another copy, under half of the missing clones reflect an unresolved V gene, and the others are unexplained. From that table come the V and J calls and clone size; the DNA was used to work out D and trimming. Present in this sample are under 45,000 clones, roughly 84% of which were seen just once. 2% to 2.5% of the sample comes from the top ten.

Remarks on this clone: The antigen it binds to is not known. Per-base qualities were not stored, and no clone one base away is much larger.

The time point label here, explained by the study, means: week 23, last vaccination. Each vaccine dose, consisting of 300 ug of a 20-mer mutant IDH1 peptide in Montanide, was administered subcutaneously with topical imiquimod. Newly diagnosed WHO grade 3 or 4 IDH1-mutant astrocytomas showing loss of nuclear ATRX were present in the donors. The samples were drawn from NOA16, a multicentre, single-arm, open-label phase I trial in Germany that tested a mutant IDH1 peptide vaccine in humans for the first time. Genomic DNA for TCRB sequencing was extracted from EDTA blood using the DNeasy Blood and Tissue Kit.

The chain is assembled from TRBV7-9 and TRBJ1-1, with TRBD1 tentatively as D gene (6 bases match). Specimen: PBMCs, collected from a glioma patient whose treatment included an IDH1 peptide vaccine. The receptor was isolated from a woman in her late teens or twenties with glioma. Some clones in this sample may be carry-over from other donors' samples. The DNA sequence follows: TGTGCCAGCAGCTTAGAAGGGGGGGGAACTGAAGCTTTCTTT. Its coded protein is CASSLEGGGTEAFF.